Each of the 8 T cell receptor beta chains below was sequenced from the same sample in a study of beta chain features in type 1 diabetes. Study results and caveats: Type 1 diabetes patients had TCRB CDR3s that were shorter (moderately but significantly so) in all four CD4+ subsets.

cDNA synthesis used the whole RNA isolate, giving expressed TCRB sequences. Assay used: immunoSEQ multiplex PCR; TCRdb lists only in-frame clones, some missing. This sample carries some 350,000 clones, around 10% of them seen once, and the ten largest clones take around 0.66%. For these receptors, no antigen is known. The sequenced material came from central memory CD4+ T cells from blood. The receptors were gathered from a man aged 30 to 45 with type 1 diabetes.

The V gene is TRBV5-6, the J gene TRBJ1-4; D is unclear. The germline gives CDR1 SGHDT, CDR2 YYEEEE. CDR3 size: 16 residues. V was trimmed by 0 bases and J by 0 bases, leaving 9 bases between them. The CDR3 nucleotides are TGTGCCAGCAGCTTGGGGTGGGGATCAACTAATGAAAAACTGTTTTTT. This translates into CASSLGWGSTNEKLFF.

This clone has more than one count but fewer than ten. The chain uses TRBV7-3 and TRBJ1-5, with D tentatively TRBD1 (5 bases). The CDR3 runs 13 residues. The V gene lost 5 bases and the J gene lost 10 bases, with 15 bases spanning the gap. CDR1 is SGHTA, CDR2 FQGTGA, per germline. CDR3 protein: CASSQTARTPQHF. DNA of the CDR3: TGTGCCAGCAGCCAGACAGCGAGAACCCCCCAGCATTTT.

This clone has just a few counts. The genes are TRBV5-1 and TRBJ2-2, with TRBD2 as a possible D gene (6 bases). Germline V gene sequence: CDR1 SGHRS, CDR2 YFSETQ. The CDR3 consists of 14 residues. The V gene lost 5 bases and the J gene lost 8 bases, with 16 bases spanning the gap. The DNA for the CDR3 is TGCGCCAGCAGGTGGTCGGCGGGACCGGGGGAGCTGTTTTTT. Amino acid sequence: CASRWSAGPGELFF.

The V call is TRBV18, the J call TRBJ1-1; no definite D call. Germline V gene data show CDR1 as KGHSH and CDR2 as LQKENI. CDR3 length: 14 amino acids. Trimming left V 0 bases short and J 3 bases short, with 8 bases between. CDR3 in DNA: TGTGCCAGCTCACCACCGGGGAGAGACACTGAAGCTTTCTTT. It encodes CASSPPGRDTEAFF.

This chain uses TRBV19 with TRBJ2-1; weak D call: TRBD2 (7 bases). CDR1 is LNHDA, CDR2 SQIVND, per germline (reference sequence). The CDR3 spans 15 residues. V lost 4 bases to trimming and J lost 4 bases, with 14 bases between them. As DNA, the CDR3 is TGTGCCAGTAGTACGCAAAAGGGGGGGTACAATGAGCAGTTCTTC. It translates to CASSTQKGGYNEQFF.

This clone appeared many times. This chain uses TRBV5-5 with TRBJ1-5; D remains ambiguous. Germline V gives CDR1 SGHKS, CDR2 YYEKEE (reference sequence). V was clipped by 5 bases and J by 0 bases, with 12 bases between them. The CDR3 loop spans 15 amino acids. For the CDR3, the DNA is TGTGCCAGCAGACTGGGAAGGATTAGCAATCAGCCCCAGCATTTT. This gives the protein CASRLGRISNQPQHF.

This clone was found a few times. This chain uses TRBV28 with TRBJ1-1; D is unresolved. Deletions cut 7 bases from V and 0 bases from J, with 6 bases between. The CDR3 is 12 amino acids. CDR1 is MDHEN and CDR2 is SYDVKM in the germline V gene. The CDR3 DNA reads TGTGCCAGCAAGCCATTGAACACTGAAGCTTTCTTT. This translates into CASKPLNTEAFF.

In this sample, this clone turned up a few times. This CDR3 reads CASSLGRAGFAQETQYF. In nucleotides, the CDR3 is TGTGCCAGCAGCTTAGGGCGGGCAGGCTTTGCACAAGAGACCCAGTACTTC. The chain links TRBV7-9 to TRBJ2-5, with TRBD2 as a possible D gene (5 bases). CDR1 and CDR2 (germline): SEHNR, FQNEAQ (reference sequence). V was clipped by 1 base and J by 2 bases, with 17 bases between them. CDR3 length: 17 amino acids.